This T cell receptor (beta chain) emerged from a study of vaccination effects on CD4 cells after COVID-19. CDR1 and CDR2 (germline): SGHRS, YFSETQ. V lost 3 bases, J lost 4 bases, and 3 bases stayed unmatched. The CDR3 has 13 residues. Expansion with viral peptide pools was applied to antigen-specific CD4+ T cells by the ViraFEST assay prior to sequencing. Following 10 days of culture, CD4+ T cells were isolated. Measured with immunoSEQ multiplex PCR; TCRdb has only the in-frame clones, and not every one. The table has about 31,000 clones, approximately 68% seen once. To note about this clone: The antigen is not known.

The chain couples TRBV5-1 to TRBJ1-1; the match to TRBD1 covers 7 bases. Material: CD4+ T cells from PBMCs cultured with HCoV-229E spike peptides, obtained before COVID-19 vaccination. The receptor comes from a human donor who received a COVID-19 vaccine. This CDR3 is CASSSQGSTEAFF. The CDR3 DNA reads TGCGCCAGCAGCTCACAGGGGTCCACTGAAGCTTTCTTT.